This T cell receptor beta chain was identified in a study of shared clonotypes between healthy human individuals. The data were produced by immunoSEQ multiplex PCR, yet TCRdb's version contains in-frame clones alone and is incomplete. The table has roughly 2.1 million clones, about 92% seen once. Trimming cost V 5 bases and J 4 bases, with 9 bases left between them. Germline CDR1 and CDR2: KGHSH and LQKENI. The CDR3 length is 13 residues. CD45RO negativity and positive selection for CCR7 defined naive CD8 cells, a population that excluded terminally differentiated effector memory CD45RA+ cells. V is TRBV18 and J is TRBJ2-1; D remains unclear. The sample taken for sequencing was naive CD8+ T cells from PBMCs. This receptor was taken from a man younger than 35 in good health. Some clones in this sample may be carry-over from other donors' samples. Here the CDR3 reads CASSSTRYNEQFF. Written as DNA, the CDR3 is TGTGCCAGCTCATCTACTCGGTACAATGAGCAGTTCTTC.